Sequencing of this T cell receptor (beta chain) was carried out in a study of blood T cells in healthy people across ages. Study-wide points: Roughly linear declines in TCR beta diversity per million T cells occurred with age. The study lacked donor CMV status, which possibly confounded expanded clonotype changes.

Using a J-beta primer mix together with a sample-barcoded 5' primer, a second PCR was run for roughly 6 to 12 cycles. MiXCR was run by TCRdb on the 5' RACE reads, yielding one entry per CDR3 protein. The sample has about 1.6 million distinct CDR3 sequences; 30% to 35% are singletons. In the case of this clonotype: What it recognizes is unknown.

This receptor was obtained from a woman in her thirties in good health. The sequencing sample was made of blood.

The CDR3 is CASSPPRGGQSEQFF. The CDR3, as DNA: TGTGCCAGCTCACCACCGCGGGGGGGCCAAAGTGAGCAGTTCTTC. The rearrangement uses TRBV18 and TRBJ2-1, with TRBD2 matching over 9 bases. Germline V CDR1 and CDR2: KGHSH, LQKENI. Trimming removed 0 bases from V and 9 bases from J; junction bases left unmatched: 6. The CDR3 runs 15 residues.